The 30 T cell receptor beta chains presented below share a single source sample, sequenced in a study of T-cell reconstitution after alpha-beta-depleted transplantation in children. Researchers prepared the TCRbeta library using unique molecular identifiers, the study reports. MiXCR was run by TCRdb on the PCR reads, yielding one entry per CDR3 protein. The table shows under 250,000 distinct CDR3 sequences, with more than 20% occurring only once. This specimen was PBMCs, mostly from graft donor cells, taken 360 days after TCRalphabeta/CD19-depleted stem cell transplant. Source of these receptors: a female patient aged 2-15 years who had a stem cell transplant for congenital amegakaryocytic thrombocytopenia, so the T cells may come from the graft donor.

The chain carries TRBV4-3 and TRBJ1-1, with D possibly TRBD1 on 5 matching bases. Trimming left V 0 bases short and J 4 bases short, with 15 bases between. Germline loops: CDR1 LGHNA, CDR2 YSLEER. This CDR3 comprises 16 residues. Here the CDR3 reads CASSQDVRFRGTEAFF. The CDR3 DNA follows: TGCGCCAGCAGCCAAGATGTCAGATTTAGGGGCACTGAAGCTTTCTTT.

The rearrangement joins TRBV15 to TRBJ1-2, with D perhaps TRBD1 (5 bases). This CDR3 contains 14 residues. Germline values: CDR1 LNHNV, CDR2 YYDKDF (reference sequence). V dropped 0 bases and J dropped 8 bases, with 13 bases sitting between them. The CDR3 sequence is CATSRDRGMGGYTF. In DNA form, the CDR3 reads TGTGCCACCAGCAGAGATCGGGGGATGGGGGGCTACACCTTC.

This chain links TRBV28 with TRBJ1-5; D call uncertain. This CDR3 region has 12 residues. CDR1 is MDHEN and CDR2 is SYDVKM in the germline V gene. The CDR3 protein is CGASPGHQPQHF. Written as DNA, the CDR3 is TGTGGGGCCTCGCCTGGACATCAGCCCCAGCATTTT.

The table lists this clonotype with a few counts. The genes are TRBV29-1 and TRBJ2-2; 7 bases match TRBD2. Germline CDR1 and CDR2: SQVTM and ANQGSEA. The V gene end was trimmed by 7 bases and the J gene end by 0 bases; junction bases not matched to a gene: 5. The CDR3 consists of 14 residues. DNA for the CDR3: TGCAGCGCCGCACTAGCGCCGAACACCGGGGAGCTGTTTTTT. It is translated as CSAALAPNTGELFF.

The V gene is TRBV20-1, the J gene TRBJ2-1; TRBD2 agrees at 8 bases. The CDR3 consists of 16 residues. Losses at the gene ends were 3 bases for V and 9 bases for J; bases not matched to a gene: 16. Germline V gene data show CDR1 as DFQATT and CDR2 as SNEGSKA (reference sequence). The CDR3 here is CSARHGVGGRPSEQFF. DNA for the CDR3: TGCAGTGCTAGGCATGGTGTGGGCGGGAGGCCGTCTGAGCAGTTCTTC.

The rearrangement joins TRBV2 to TRBJ2-6; the D gene is possibly TRBD1 (5 bases). Trimming stripped 3 bases from V and 2 bases from J, with 8 bases between. CDR3 length: 15 amino acids. Germline V gene data show CDR1 as SNHLY and CDR2 as FYNNEI. The CDR3 DNA sequence: TGTGCCAGCAGTGAGGACAACACTGGGGCCAACGTCCTGACTTTC. Translation: CASSEDNTGANVLTF. The variable domain in full, completed from reference TRBV2 and TRBJ2-6, reads EPEVTQTPSHQVTQMGQEVILRCVPISNHLYFYWYRQILGQKVEFLVSFYNNEISEKSEIFDDQFSVERPDGSNFTLKIRSTKLEDSAMYFCASSEDNTGANVLTFGAGSRLTVL.

A few counts support this clonotype. The chain links TRBV12-3 or TRBV12-4 to TRBJ1-4; D is ambiguous. The ends were cut back, 3 bases at V and 5 bases at J, with 16 bases in the middle. The CDR3 loop spans 16 amino acids. The CDR3 loop is CASSFRPGKGNEKLFF. The CDR3 nucleotides are TGTGCCAGCAGTTTTCGACCGGGAAAAGGGAATGAAAAACTGTTTTTT.

The chain carries TRBV20-1 and TRBJ2-3; D is perhaps TRBD1 or TRBD2 (7 bases each). Germline lookup yields CDR1 DFQATT and CDR2 SNEGSKA (reference sequence). With 2 bases removed from V and 4 bases from J, the gap between germline ends came to 13 bases. The CDR3 runs to 14 residues. For the CDR3, the DNA is TGCAGTGCTAGATTGGGAGGGGGCGCAGATACGCAGTATTTT. This encodes CSARLGGGADTQYF.

The rearrangement joins TRBV12-3 or TRBV12-4 to TRBJ1-4; D call uncertain. V lost 3 bases and J lost 4, with 12 bases in between. This CDR3 contains 15 residues. Here the CDR3 reads CASSFRPELNEKLFF. The CDR3 nucleotides read TGTGCCAGCAGTTTCCGGCCAGAACTTAATGAAAAACTGTTTTTT.

V usage is TRBV7-6 and J usage is TRBJ2-1; D ambiguous. Germline V CDR1 and CDR2: SGHVS, FNYEAQ. The germline V and J ends were trimmed by 1 base and 0 bases, with 7 bases remaining between them. The CDR3 contains 15 residues. CDR3 in amino acids: CASSLVADSYNEQFF. In DNA form, the CDR3 reads TGTGCCAGCAGCTTAGTGGCAGACTCCTACAATGAGCAGTTCTTC.

This clonotype came up many times. The chain is built from TRBV27 and TRBJ2-7; TRBD2 might be the D (5 bases). Germline V gene lookup returns CDR1 MNHEY and CDR2 SMNVEV (reference sequence). V gave up 10 bases and J gave up 5 bases, with 15 bases separating them. The CDR3 loop spans 12 amino acids. The CDR3: CATGLGVDEQYF. The CDR3 DNA reads as TGTGCCACGGGGTTGGGAGTGGACGAGCAGTACTTC.

The rearrangement joins TRBV30 to TRBJ2-5; D is ambiguous. The CDR3 loop spans 13 amino acids. The germline V gene has CDR1 GTSNPN and CDR2 SVGIG (reference sequence). V lost 2 bases to trimming and J lost 0 bases, with 7 bases between them. This CDR3 is CAWSLGYQETQYF. In DNA form, the CDR3 reads TGTGCCTGGAGTCTGGGGTACCAAGAGACCCAGTACTTC.

This chain joins TRBV12-3 or TRBV12-4 and TRBJ2-3; D not certain. This CDR3 is built from 14 residues. V shed 8 bases and J shed 0 bases, with 12 bases lying between them. This CDR3 is CASQPHTSTDTQYF. The CDR3 bases are TGTGCCAGCCAGCCTCACACCAGCACAGATACGCAGTATTTT.

V gene TRBV5-1 combines with J gene TRBJ2-1, with D hard to call. CDR1 is SGHRS and CDR2 is YFSETQ in the germline V gene. The V and J ends lost 4 bases and 5 bases respectively, with 10 bases between them. The CDR3 length is 13 residues. The CDR3 DNA sequence: TGCGCCAGCAGCCCGGACGGCCACAATGAGCAGTTCTTC. Amino acids: CASSPDGHNEQFF.

A few counts support this clonotype. CDR3 region: CASSAEGTDRVCQPQHF. In DNA form, the CDR3 reads TGTGCCAGCAGTGCGGAGGGTACCGACAGGGTCTGTCAGCCCCAGCATTTT. The rearrangement links TRBV6-6 to TRBJ1-5, with 7 bases fitting TRBD1. CDR3 length equals 17 residues. The V segment lost 5 bases and the J segment 6 bases; nucleotides outside the gene matches: 16. The germline V gene has CDR1 MNHNY and CDR2 SVGAGI (reference sequence).

This clonotype was counted a few times. The rearrangement joins TRBV11-2 to TRBJ2-7; no definite D call. Germline-derived CDR1 and CDR2 are SGHAT and FQNNGV. This CDR3 region has 12 residues. Trimming removed 2 bases at V and 6 bases at J, with 8 bases between. The CDR3 loop is CASSLPWSEQYF. The CDR3 DNA sequence: TGTGCCAGCAGCTTACCCTGGTCCGAGCAGTACTTC. Full variable domain (outside the CDR3, taken from reference TRBV11-2 and TRBJ2-7): EAGVAQSPRYKIIEKRQSVAFWCNPISGHATLYWYQQILGQGPKLLIQFQNNGVVDDSQLPKDRFSAERLKGVDSTLKIQPAKLEDSAVYLCASSLPWSEQYFGPGTRLTVT.

The chain carries TRBV7-6 and TRBJ2-7; TRBD2 agrees at 14 bases. From germline, CDR1 is SGHVS and CDR2 FNYEAQ. CDR3 length: 19 amino acids. Trimming removed 0 bases from V and 3 bases from J; junction bases left unmatched: 10. CDR3 sequence: CASSLAPGLAGAQFYEQYF. DNA of the CDR3: TGTGCCAGCAGCTTAGCGCCGGGACTAGCGGGAGCCCAATTCTACGAGCAGTACTTC. The variable domain in full, completed from reference TRBV7-6 and TRBJ2-7, reads GAGVSQSPRYKVTKRGQDVALRCDPISGHVSLYWYRQALGQGPEFLTYFNYEAQQDKSGLPNDRFSAERPEGSISTLTIQRTEQRDSAMYRCASSLAPGLAGAQFYEQYFGPGTRLTVT.

The chain couples TRBV29-1 to TRBJ2-6; tentative D call: TRBD1 (6 bases). The ends were cut back, 0 bases at V and 1 base at J, with 19 bases in the middle. The CDR3 spans 19 residues. Germline CDR1 reads SQVTM; CDR2 reads ANQGSEA. The DNA for the CDR3 is TGCAGCGTTGAAGACGAGATCCCGGGACACCCATCTGGGGCCAACGTCCTGACTTTC. Translated: CSVEDEIPGHPSGANVLTF.

There are a few counts of this clonotype. The rearrangement links TRBV5-1 to TRBJ1-6; 7 positions match TRBD1. The ends lost 2 bases at V and 8 bases at J; junction bases unmatched: 7. The CDR3 totals 15 residues. Per the germline V gene, CDR1 is SGHRS and CDR2 is YFSETQ. CDR3 nucleotide sequence: TGCGCCAGCAGCTTTTCGACAGGGACCCATTCACCCCTCCACTTT. This encodes CASSFSTGTHSPLHF.

The chain combines TRBV4-1 with TRBJ1-2, with D maybe TRBD1 (5 bases). Per the germline V gene, CDR1 is MGHRA and CDR2 is YSYEKL. The CDR3 sequence is 13 residues long. Trimming removed 5 bases from V and 3 bases from J, with 10 bases in between. Here the CDR3 reads CASSYDSYYGYTF. DNA of the CDR3: TGCGCCAGCAGCTACGACAGTTACTATGGCTACACCTTC.

There are many counts of this clonotype. J is TRBJ2-5 and V is TRBV24-1; 12 bases are shared with TRBD2. Looked up from germline, CDR1 is KGHDR and CDR2 is SFDVKD. The J segment lost 1 base and the V segment lost 4 bases, leaving 3 bases of the junction unmatched. The CDR3 totals 16 residues. The CDR3 DNA sequence: TGTGCCACCAGTGACGGGGGACTAGCGGGCCAAGAGACCCAGTACTTC. Amino acid sequence: CATSDGGLAGQETQYF.

In this sample, this clonotype turned up once. The chain couples TRBV5-6 to TRBJ2-3; 7 bases line up with TRBD1. The CDR3 consists of 17 residues. CDR1 is SGHDT, CDR2 YYEEEE, per germline. J gave up 0 bases and V 3 bases, and 10 bases lay outside the gene matches. Here the CDR3 DNA reads TGTGCCAGCAGCTCCTGGACAGGACCGTTTAGCACAGATACGCAGTATTTT. Its protein is CASSSWTGPFSTDTQYF.

This clonotype was seen many times. The rearrangement joins TRBV4-3 to TRBJ1-1; D is possibly TRBD1 (5 bases). The CDR3 contains 17 residues. Germline values: CDR1 LGHNA, CDR2 YSLEER. V lost 1 base and J lost 6, with 21 bases in between. CDR3 loop: CASSQGRKRQIGPEAFF. Written as DNA, the CDR3 is TGCGCCAGCAGCCAAGGGAGAAAGAGACAGATTGGACCTGAAGCTTTCTTT.

The rearrangement joins TRBV29-1 to TRBJ2-5, with D perhaps TRBD1 (6 bases). V gave up 6 bases and J gave up 3 bases, with 14 bases separating them. The germline CDR1 and CDR2 sequences are SQVTM and ANQGSEA. The CDR3 spans 13 residues. The CDR3 nucleotides are TGCAGCGTGAGGGGACACGGAAAAGAGACCCAGTACTTC. It codes for CSVRGHGKETQYF.

This clonotype was seen many times. The chain combines TRBV20-1 with TRBJ1-4, with no clear D. The CDR3 contains 14 residues. The germline gives CDR1 DFQATT, CDR2 SNEGSKA (reference sequence). Trimming took off 0 bases at V and 7 bases at J, with 12 bases between the two ends. The CDR3 loop is CSARDLQRVEKLFF. CDR3 bases: TGCAGTGCTAGAGATCTGCAGAGGGTTGAAAAACTGTTTTTT.

This clonotype was detected only a few times. The gene calls are TRBV6-1 and TRBJ2-1; 9 nucleotides line up with TRBD1. With V trimmed by 5 bases and J by 1 base, 9 bases remained unmatched. This CDR3 is 17 amino acids long. The germline V gene has CDR1 MNHNS and CDR2 SASEGT. The CDR3 reads CASSPGTGIDSYNEQFF. CDR3 sequence (DNA): TGTGCCAGCAGTCCCGGGACAGGGATTGATTCCTACAATGAGCAGTTCTTC.

This chain joins TRBV12-3 or TRBV12-4 and TRBJ1-4; TRBD1 aligns across 8 bases. After removal of 10 bases from V and 5 bases from J, the junction contained 9 bases not matched to a gene. CDR3 length equals 14 residues. The CDR3 loop reads CATRPGTGNEKLFF. The CDR3, as DNA: TGTGCCACCAGGCCGGGGACAGGCAATGAAAAACTGTTTTTT.

This clonotype was recorded a few times. V usage is TRBV4-3 and J usage is TRBJ2-1, with D uncertain. From germline, CDR1 is LGHNA and CDR2 YSLEER. V was shortened by 2 bases and J by 0 bases, with 11 bases between the two germline ends. The CDR3 consists of 16 residues. The CDR3 loop reads CASSQLTQSSYNEQFF. CDR3 bases: TGCGCCAGCAGCCAATTGACACAGAGCTCCTACAATGAGCAGTTCTTC.

The chain links TRBV28 to TRBJ2-7, with D hard to call. V lost 4 bases and J lost 6, with 10 bases in between. The CDR3 has 12 amino acids. Looked up from germline, CDR1 is MDHEN and CDR2 is SYDVKM. The CDR3 nucleotides are TGTGCCAGCAGTTCTTACTACGGCGAGCAGTACTTC. Its protein is CASSSYYGEQYF.

This clonotype was counted a few times. V and J are TRBV29-1 and TRBJ2-1; D might be TRBD1 (5 bases). The CDR3 loop spans 13 amino acids. The germline gives CDR1 SQVTM, CDR2 ANQGSEA. The ends were cut back, 5 bases at V and 0 bases at J, with 8 bases in the middle. The CDR3, as DNA: TGCAGCGTTAGCCAGGGCTCCTACAATGAGCAGTTCTTC. Its translation: CSVSQGSYNEQFF.